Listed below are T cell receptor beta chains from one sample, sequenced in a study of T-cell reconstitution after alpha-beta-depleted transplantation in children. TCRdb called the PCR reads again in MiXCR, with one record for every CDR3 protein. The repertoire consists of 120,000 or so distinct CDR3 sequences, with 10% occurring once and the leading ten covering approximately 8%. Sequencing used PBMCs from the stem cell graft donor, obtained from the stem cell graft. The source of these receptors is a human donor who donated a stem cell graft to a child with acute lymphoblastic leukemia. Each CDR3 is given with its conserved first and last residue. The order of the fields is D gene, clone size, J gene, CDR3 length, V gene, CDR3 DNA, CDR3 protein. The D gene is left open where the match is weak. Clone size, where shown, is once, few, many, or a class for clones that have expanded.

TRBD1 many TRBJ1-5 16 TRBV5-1 TGCGCCAGCAGCAGGACAGGGATGGAGGGTCAAATGCCTCAGCATTTT CASSRTGMEGQMPQHF
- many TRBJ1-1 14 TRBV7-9 TGTGCCAGCAGCTATGGGACATTAAACACTGAAGCTTTCTTT CASSYGTLNTEAFF
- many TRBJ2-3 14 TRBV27 TGTGCCAGCAGTTTAAATCACGCAGCAGATACGCAGTATTTT CASSLNHAADTQYF
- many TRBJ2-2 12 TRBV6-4 TGTGCCAGCAGTGAGAACACCGGGGAGCTGTTTTTT CASSENTGELFF
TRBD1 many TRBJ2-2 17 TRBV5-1 TGCGCCAGCAGCTTGCACGACTACAGGGGGGACACCGGGGAGCTGTTTTTT CASSLHDYRGDTGELFF
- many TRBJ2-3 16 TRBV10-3 TGTGCCATCACTCCAAGGGCAGGTGGCCTCACAGATACGCAGTATTTT CAITPRAGGLTDTQYF
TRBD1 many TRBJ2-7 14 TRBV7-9 TGTGCCAGCAGCTTTAGGGACAGGGTGCACGAGCAGTACTTC CASSFRDRVHEQYF
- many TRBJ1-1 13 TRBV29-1 TGCAGCGTCTCTAGAGGCCGAAACACTGAAGCTTTCTTT CSVSRGRNTEAFF
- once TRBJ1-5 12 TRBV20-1 TGCAGTGCTAGAGATGGGGCCCAGCCCCAGCATTTT CSARDGAQPQHF
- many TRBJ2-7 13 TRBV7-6 TGTGCCAGCAGCTTTACAGGGTCGGACGAGCAGTACTTC CASSFTGSDEQYF
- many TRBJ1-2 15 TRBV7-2 TGTGCCAGCAGCTTAGGGGGAGCAGACTCCTATGGCTACACCTTC CASSLGGADSYGYTF
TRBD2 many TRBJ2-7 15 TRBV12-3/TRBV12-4 TGTGCCAGCAGTTGGGGGGGGACTAGCGACTACGAGCAGTACTTC CASSWGGTSDYEQYF
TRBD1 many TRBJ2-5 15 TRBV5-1 TGCGCCAGCAGATACGACAGGGGTGTGCAAGAGACCCAGTACTTC CASRYDRGVQETQYF
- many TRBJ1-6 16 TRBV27 TGTGCCAGCAGTTTGAACAGGGTCTCCTATAATTCACCCCTCCACTTT CASSLNRVSYNSPLHF
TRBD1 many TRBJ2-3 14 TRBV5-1 TGCGCCAGCACCCGGGACAGGGGAACAGATACGCAGTATTTT CASTRDRGTDTQYF
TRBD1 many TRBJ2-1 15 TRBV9 TGTGCCAGTTCCCCCAAGACAGGGACGAACAATGAGCAGTTCTTC CASSPKTGTNNEQFF
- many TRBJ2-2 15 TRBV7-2 TGTGCCAGCAGCTTCGGGGGGCCGAACACCGGGGAGCTGTTTTTT CASSFGGPNTGELFF
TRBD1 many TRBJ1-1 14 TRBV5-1 TGCGCCAGCAGCTCCGGGACAGGGAGGACTGAAGCTTTCTTT CASSSGTGRTEAFF
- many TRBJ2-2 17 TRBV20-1 TGCAGTGCTAGGGTGGCTAGCGGGACAGGGAACACCGGGGAGCTGTTTTTT CSARVASGTGNTGELFF
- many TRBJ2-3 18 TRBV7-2 TGTGCCAGCAGCTTAGCCCCCAGCCGGGGCGGACGCACAGATACGCAGTATTTT CASSLAPSRGGRTDTQYF
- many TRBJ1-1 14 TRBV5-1 TGCGCCAGCAGCTTGGTGGGGCCGAACACTGAAGCTTTCTTT CASSLVGPNTEAFF
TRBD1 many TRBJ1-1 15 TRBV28 TGTGCCATCTCTTTGGGGAGGACAGGAAAAGCTGAAGCTTTCTTT CAISLGRTGKAEAFF
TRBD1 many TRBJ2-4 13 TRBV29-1 TGCAGCGTCATTACAGGGGGCTATAGCATTCAGTACTTC CSVITGGYSIQYF
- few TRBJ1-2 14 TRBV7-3 TGTGCCAGCAGCTTAACTAGTGAGGGAGATGGCTACACCTTC CASSLTSEGDGYTF
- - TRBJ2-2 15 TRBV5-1 TGCGCCAGCAGCATGGACAGTACTAACACCGGGGAGCTGTTTTTT CASSMDSTNTGELFF
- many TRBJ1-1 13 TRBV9 TGTGCCAGCAGCGTAGAACAGGGCGGTGAAGCTTTCTTT CASSVEQGGEAFF
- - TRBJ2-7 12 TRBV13 TGTGCCAGCAGCTTATTGGACCGACAGAAGTACTTC CASSLLDRQKYF
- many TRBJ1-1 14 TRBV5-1 TGCGCCAGCAGCTGGGACGCCCCGAACACTGAAGCTTTCTTT CASSWDAPNTEAFF
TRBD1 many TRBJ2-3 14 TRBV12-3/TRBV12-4 TGTGCCAGCAGTCTGACAGGGGTTACAGATACGCAGTATTTT CASSLTGVTDTQYF
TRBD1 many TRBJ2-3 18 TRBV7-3 TGTGCCAGCAGCTCAGGACACAGGGGAACCCCTAGCACAGATACGCAGTATTTT CASSSGHRGTPSTDTQYF
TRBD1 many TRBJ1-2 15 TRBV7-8 TGTGCCAGCAGCTTGCGGGACAGGGGGGGAAAGGGCTACACCTTC CASSLRDRGGKGYTF
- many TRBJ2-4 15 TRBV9 TGTGCCAGCAGCTTAGGAGGGGGGGGCCAAAACATTCAGTACTTC CASSLGGGGQNIQYF
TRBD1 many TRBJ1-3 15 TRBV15 TGTGCCACCAGCCCCCGGACAGGGCAGACTAACACCATATATTTT CATSPRTGQTNTIYF
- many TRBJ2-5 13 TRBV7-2 TGTGCCAGCAGCTTACAGGGGTTAGAGACCCAGTACTTC CASSLQGLETQYF